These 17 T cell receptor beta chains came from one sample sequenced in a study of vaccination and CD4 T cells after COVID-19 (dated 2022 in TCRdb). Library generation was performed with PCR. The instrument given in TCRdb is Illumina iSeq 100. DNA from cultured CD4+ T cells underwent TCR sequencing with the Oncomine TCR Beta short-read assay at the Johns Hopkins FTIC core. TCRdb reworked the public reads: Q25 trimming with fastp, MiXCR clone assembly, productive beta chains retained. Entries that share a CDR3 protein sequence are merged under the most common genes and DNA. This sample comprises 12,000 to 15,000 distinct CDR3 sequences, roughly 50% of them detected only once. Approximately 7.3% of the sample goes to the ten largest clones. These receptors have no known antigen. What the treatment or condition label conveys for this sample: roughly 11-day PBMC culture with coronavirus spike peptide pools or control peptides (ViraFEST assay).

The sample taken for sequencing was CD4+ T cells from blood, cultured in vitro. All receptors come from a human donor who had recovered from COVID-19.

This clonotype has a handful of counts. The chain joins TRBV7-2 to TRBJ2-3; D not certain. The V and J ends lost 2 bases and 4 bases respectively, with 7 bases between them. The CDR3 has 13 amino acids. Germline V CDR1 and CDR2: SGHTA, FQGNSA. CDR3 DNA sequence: TGTGCCAGCAGCTTACCTACGGCAGATACGCAGTATTTT. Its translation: CASSLPTADTQYF.

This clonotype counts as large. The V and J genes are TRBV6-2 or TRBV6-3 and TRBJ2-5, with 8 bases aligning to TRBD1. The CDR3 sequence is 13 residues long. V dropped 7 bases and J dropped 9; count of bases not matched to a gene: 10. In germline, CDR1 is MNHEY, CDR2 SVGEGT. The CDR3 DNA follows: TGTGCCAGCACCGGCCGACAGGGGCTGCCCCAGTACTTC. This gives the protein CASTGRQGLPQYF.

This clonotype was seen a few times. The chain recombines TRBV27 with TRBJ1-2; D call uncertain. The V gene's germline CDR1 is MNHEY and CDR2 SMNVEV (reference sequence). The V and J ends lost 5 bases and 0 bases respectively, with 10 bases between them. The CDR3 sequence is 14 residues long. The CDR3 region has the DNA TGTGCCAGCAGTCAAGGGATAGCTAACTATGGCTACACCTTC. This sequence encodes CASSQGIANYGYTF.

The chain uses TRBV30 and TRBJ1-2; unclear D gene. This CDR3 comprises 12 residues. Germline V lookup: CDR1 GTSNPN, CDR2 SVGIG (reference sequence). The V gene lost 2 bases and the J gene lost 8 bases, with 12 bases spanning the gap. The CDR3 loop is CAWSRLRYGYTF. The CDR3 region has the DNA TGTGCCTGGAGTAGATTGAGATACGGCTACACCTTC.

The CDR3 coding sequence is TGTGCCATCAGAGGAGGGACTAGCGGGAGGGCCCGCACCGGGGAGCTGTTTTTT. Translating it yields CAIRGGTSGRARTGELFF. V and J are TRBV10-3 and TRBJ2-2; 16 nucleotides line up with TRBD2. The CDR3 spans 18 residues. In germline, CDR1 is ENHRY, CDR2 SYGVKD. With 6 bases clipped from V and 4 bases from J, the junction kept 8 bases outside the gene matches.

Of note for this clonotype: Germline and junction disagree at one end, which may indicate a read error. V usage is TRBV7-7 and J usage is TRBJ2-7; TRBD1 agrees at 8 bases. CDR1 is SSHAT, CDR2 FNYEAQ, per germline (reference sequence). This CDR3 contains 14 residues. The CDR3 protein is CASSPGQGPYEQYF. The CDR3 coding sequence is TGTGCTAGCAGCCCCGGACAGGGTCCCTACGAGCAGTACTTC.

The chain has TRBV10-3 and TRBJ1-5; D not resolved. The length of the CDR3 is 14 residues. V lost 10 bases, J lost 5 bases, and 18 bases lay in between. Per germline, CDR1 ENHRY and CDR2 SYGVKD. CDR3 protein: CATRTVLTDQPQHF. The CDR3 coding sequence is TGTGCCACCAGGACCGTACTTACTGATCAGCCCCAGCATTTT.

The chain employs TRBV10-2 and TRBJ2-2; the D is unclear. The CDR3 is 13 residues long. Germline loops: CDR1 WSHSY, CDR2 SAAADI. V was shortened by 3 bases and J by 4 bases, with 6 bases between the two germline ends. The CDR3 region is CASSDGPTGELFF. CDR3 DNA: TGCGCCAGCAGTGACGGGCCCACCGGGGAGCTGTTTTTT.

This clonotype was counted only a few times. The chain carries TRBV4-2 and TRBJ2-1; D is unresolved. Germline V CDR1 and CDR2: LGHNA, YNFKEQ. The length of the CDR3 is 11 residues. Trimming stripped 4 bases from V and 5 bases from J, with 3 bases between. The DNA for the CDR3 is TGTGCCAGCAGCCTTAACAATGAGCAGTTCTTC. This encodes CASSLNNEQFF.

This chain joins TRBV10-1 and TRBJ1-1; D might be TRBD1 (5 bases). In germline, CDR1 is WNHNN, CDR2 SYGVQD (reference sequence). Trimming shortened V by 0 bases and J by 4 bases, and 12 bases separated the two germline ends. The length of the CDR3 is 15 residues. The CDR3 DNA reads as TGCGCCAGCAGTGAGTCGCAGGGAAGAGTCACTGAAGCTTTCTTT. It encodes CASSESQGRVTEAFF.

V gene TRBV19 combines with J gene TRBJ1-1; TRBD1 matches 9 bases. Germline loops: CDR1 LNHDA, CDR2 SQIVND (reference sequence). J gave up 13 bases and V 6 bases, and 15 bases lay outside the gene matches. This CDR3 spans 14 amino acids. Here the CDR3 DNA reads TGTGCCAGTAGCGACGTCCCGGGACAGGGCGCAGTTTTCTTT. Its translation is CASSDVPGQGAVFF.

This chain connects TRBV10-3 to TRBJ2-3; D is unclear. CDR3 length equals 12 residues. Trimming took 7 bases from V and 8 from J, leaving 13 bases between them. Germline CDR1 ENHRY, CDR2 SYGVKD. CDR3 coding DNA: TGTGCCATCAAAATGGGTGAAGGTACGCAGTATTTT. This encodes CAIKMGEGTQYF.

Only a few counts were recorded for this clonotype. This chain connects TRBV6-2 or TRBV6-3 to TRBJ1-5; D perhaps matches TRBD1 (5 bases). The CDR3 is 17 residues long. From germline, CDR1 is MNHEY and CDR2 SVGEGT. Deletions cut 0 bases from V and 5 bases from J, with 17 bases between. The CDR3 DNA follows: TGTGCCAGCAGTTACTCGCCAAAACGGGGCGGGTATCAGCCCCAGCATTTT. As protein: CASSYSPKRGGYQPQHF.

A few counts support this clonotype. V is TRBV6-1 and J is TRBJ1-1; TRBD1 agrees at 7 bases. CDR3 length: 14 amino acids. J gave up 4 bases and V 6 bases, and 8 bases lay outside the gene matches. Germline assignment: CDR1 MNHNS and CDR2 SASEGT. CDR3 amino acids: CASRDRDRTTEAFF. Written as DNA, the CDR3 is TGTGCCAGCAGAGACAGGGATAGGACCACTGAAGCTTTCTTT.

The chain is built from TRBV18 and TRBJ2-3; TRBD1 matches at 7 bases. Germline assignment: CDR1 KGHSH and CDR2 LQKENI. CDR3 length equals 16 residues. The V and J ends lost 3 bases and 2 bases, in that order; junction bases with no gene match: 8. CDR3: CASSPVGTEPTDTQYF. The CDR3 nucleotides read TGTGCCAGCTCACCGGTCGGGACAGAACCCACAGATACGCAGTATTTT.

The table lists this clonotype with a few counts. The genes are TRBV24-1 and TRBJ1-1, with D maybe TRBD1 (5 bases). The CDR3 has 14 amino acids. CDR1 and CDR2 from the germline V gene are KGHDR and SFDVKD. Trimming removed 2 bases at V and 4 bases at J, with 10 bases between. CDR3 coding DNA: TGTGCCACCAGTGATTCTCAGGGACCCACTGAAGCTTTCTTT. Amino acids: CATSDSQGPTEAFF.

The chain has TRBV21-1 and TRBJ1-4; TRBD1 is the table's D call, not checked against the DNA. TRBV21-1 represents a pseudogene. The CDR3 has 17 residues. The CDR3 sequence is CASSRERGRVRDEKLFF. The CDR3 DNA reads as TGTGCCAGCAGCAGGGAAAGGGGGCGCGTGCGAGATGAAAAACTGTTTTTT.